Sequencing of this T cell receptor beta chain was carried out in a study of CD8 T cells in cerebrospinal fluid in Alzheimer's disease. This CDR3 has 14 residues. Germline V gene data show CDR1 as LNHDA and CDR2 as SQIVND (reference sequence). CSF cells underwent 10X single-cell V(D)J and 5' gene-expression profiling. TCRdb reprocessed the 10x single-cell sequencing reads and keeps a single row for each CDR3 protein, giving no DNA. The sample has over 950 distinct CDR3 sequences. This clonotype is medium-sized (0.01 to 0.1%) by frequency. V is TRBV19 and J is TRBJ1-2; without DNA, the TCRdb call of TRBD1 cannot be checked. Sequencing input: cerebrospinal fluid. The clonotype was recovered from a human donor in good health. CDR3 in amino acids: CATTDRTPLDGYTF.